The 11 T cell receptor beta chains given below trace back to one sample, sequenced in a study of siplizumab effects on memory and regulatory T cells. Clones were read by immunoSEQ multiplex PCR, and TCRdb kept only the in-frame ones, dropping some. The sample consists of approximately 70,000 clones, more than 80% of them appearing once. What was sequenced was CD8+ T cells sorted from blood. Receptors were obtained from a human donor in good health.

The gene calls are TRBV6-5 and TRBJ2-7, with D maybe TRBD2 (7 bases). The CDR3 runs 15 residues. V was cut by 6 bases and J by 3 bases, with 18 bases left in between. The germline V gene has CDR1 MNHEY and CDR2 SVGAGI. The CDR3 loop reads CASSALEGGFYEQYF. CDR3 nucleotides: TGTGCCAGCAGCGCCCTCGAGGGGGGGTTCTACGAGCAGTACTTC.

J is TRBJ2-1 and V is TRBV19; D is undetermined. CDR3 length equals 14 residues. From germline, CDR1 is LNHDA and CDR2 SQIVND (reference sequence). Between the trimmed V and J ends, which lost 0 bases and 1 base, there was a span of 4 bases. DNA for the CDR3: TGTGCCAGTAGTATAGAACTTTCCTACAATGAGCAGTTCTTC. It codes for CASSIELSYNEQFF. The full variable domain, with the rest looked up from reference TRBV19 and TRBJ2-1, is DGGITQSPKYLFRKEGQNVTLSCEQNLNHDAMYWYRQDPGQGLRLIYYSQIVNDFQKGDIAEGYSVSREKKESFPLTVTSAQKNPTAFYLCASSIELSYNEQFFGPGTRLTVL.

This sequence joins TRBV18 and TRBJ2-1; 12 bases are a match to TRBD2. Germline trimming cut 0 bases from V and 9 bases from J; bases unmatched to any gene: 6. This CDR3 has 16 amino acids. Germline CDR1 KGHSH, CDR2 LQKENI. In nucleotides, the CDR3 is TGTGCCAGCTCACCACCAGGACTAGCGGGAAGCGGTGAGCAGTTCTTC. Translating it yields CASSPPGLAGSGEQFF.

The rearrangement uses TRBV5-6 and TRBJ2-7; 11 bases match TRBD1. Germline assignment: CDR1 SGHDT and CDR2 YYEEEE. J lost 9 bases, V lost 7 bases, and 12 bases had no gene match. CDR3 size: 14 residues. The CDR3 DNA sequence: TGTGCCAGCTGCTCGGGACAGGGGGAAATCGGGCAGTACTTC. It encodes CASCSGQGEIGQYF.

V usage is TRBV11-2 and J usage is TRBJ1-3; D is ambiguous. Germline-derived CDR1 and CDR2 are SGHAT and FQNNGV. The CDR3 extends over 16 amino acids. The ends were cut back, 0 bases at V and 0 bases at J, with 9 bases in the middle. The CDR3 is CASSLDIADSGNTIYF. For the CDR3, the DNA is TGTGCCAGCAGCTTAGATATTGCGGACTCTGGAAACACCATATATTTT. The full variable domain, completed using reference TRBV11-2 and TRBJ1-3, is EAGVAQSPRYKIIEKRQSVAFWCNPISGHATLYWYQQILGQGPKLLIQFQNNGVVDDSQLPKDRFSAERLKGVDSTLKIQPAKLEDSAVYLCASSLDIADSGNTIYFGEGSWLTVV.

This chain joins TRBV27 and TRBJ2-1; 14 bases align to TRBD2. The germline gives CDR1 MNHEY, CDR2 SMNVEV (reference sequence). This CDR3 comprises 17 residues. V lost 4 bases to trimming and J lost 7 bases; unmatched junction nucleotides: 9. The CDR3 region is CASSWGLAGDIWNEQFF. The CDR3 DNA reads as TGTGCCAGCAGTTGGGGACTAGCGGGAGATATTTGGAATGAGCAGTTCTTC.

The chain couples TRBV6-5 to TRBJ2-5, with D hard to call. CDR1 and CDR2 (germline): MNHEY, SVGAGI. This CDR3 contains 13 residues. V gave up 4 bases and J gave up 4 bases, with 10 bases separating them. The CDR3 DNA reads as TGTGCCAGCAGTTTGGGTGATTCAGAGACCCAGTACTTC. This encodes CASSLGDSETQYF.

V and J are TRBV19 and TRBJ2-1; 7 bases line up with TRBD1. This CDR3 has 15 amino acids. V trimming: 1 base; J trimming: 2 bases; junction bases outside the gene matches: 2. CDR1 and CDR2 from the germline V gene are LNHDA and SQIVND (reference sequence). This CDR3 reads CASSIARGPYNEQFF. CDR3 DNA sequence: TGTGCCAGTAGTATAGCTAGGGGGCCCTACAATGAGCAGTTCTTC.

The CDR3 nucleotides read TGTGCCAGCAGCTTAAGACGGTATGAAGCTTTCTTT. Translated: CASSLRRYEAFF. The chain has TRBV7-9 and TRBJ1-1; D call uncertain. Germline V CDR1 and CDR2: SEHNR, FQNEAQ (reference sequence). CDR3 size: 12 residues. Between the trimmed V and J ends, which lost 2 bases and 7 bases, there was a span of 8 bases.

The genes are TRBV7-9 and TRBJ2-3; 9 nucleotides align to TRBD1. Trimming took 3 bases from V and 5 from J; bases not matched to a gene: 9. The CDR3 totals 16 residues. Germline loops: CDR1 SEHNR, CDR2 FQNEAQ (reference sequence). CDR3 in amino acids: CASSLTGTGSLDTQYF. CDR3 coding DNA: TGTGCCAGCAGCTTGACCGGGACAGGGTCACTAGATACGCAGTATTTT.

The rearrangement joins TRBV2 to TRBJ2-7, with 8 bases lining up with TRBD1. V was clipped by 3 bases and J by 7 bases; unmatched bases: 8. Germline V gene lookup returns CDR1 SNHLY and CDR2 FYNNEI. The CDR3 loop spans 14 amino acids. CDR3: CASSDVRGQEEQYF. CDR3 sequence (DNA): TGTGCCAGCAGTGATGTCAGGGGGCAGGAGGAGCAGTACTTC.